This T cell receptor beta chain was captured by sequencing in a study of cytomegalovirus exposure and HLA in healthy donors. Each of the donors was a healthy bone marrow donor. The PCR employed 60 Vbeta primers together with 13 Jbeta primers. Method: immunoSEQ multiplex PCR; TCRdb's copy keeps in-frame clones and lacks some. The sample shows approximately 110,000 clones, roughly 80% of them seen only once. This clone was detected once. Looked up from germline, CDR1 is WSHSY and CDR2 is SAAADI. Trimming took 6 bases from V and 7 from J; bases not matched to a gene: 5. There are 13 residues in the CDR3. The TCR sequence derives from a man in his thirties or forties in good health and CMV-seropositive. The sequencing sample was made of PBMCs. V usage is TRBV10-2 and J usage is TRBJ2-1; TRBD1 agrees at 8 bases. CDR3 coding DNA: TGCGCCAGCAGCCAGGGGGCTGTGAATGAGCAGTTCTTC. Amino acids: CASSQGAVNEQFF.